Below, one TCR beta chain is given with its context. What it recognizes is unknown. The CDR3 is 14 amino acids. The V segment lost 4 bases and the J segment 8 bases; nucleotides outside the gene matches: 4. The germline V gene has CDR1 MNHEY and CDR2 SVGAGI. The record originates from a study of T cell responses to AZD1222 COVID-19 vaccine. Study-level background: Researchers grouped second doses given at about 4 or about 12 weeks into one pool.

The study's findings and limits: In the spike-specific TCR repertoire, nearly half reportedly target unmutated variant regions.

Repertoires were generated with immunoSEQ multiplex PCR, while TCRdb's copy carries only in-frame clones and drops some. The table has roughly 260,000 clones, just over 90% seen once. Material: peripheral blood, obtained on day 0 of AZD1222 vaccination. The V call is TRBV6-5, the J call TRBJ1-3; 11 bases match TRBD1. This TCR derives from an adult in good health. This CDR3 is CASSSGTGGDTIYF. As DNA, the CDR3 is TGTGCCAGCAGTTCCGGGACAGGGGGAGACACCATATATTTT.